This TCR beta chain was sequenced for a study of metastatic and nonmetastatic thyroid tumors. Study at large: A comparison of repertoires was made across blood and tumor or nodule tissue from malignant and benign thyroid patients. Study-wide results and caveats: In blood and tumor, TCR beta diversity was reportedly significantly higher in malignant thyroid tumors than in benign nodules.

The trim removed 1 base at V and 6 bases at J, leaving 9 bases unmatched. Germline CDR1 reads DFQATT; CDR2 reads SNEGSKA (reference sequence). CDR3 length equals 15 residues. TCRdb re-analyzed the PCR reads using MiXCR. The table includes some 30,000 clones, about 10% detected once. Thyroid surgery was performed in patients who had received no treatment beforehand. This clone was seen a handful of times. Its target is unknown. Sequencing was carried out using blood. This clonotype was sampled from a female donor with papillary thyroid cancer or a benign thyroid nodule (not recorded which). Some clones in this sample may be carry-over from other donors' samples. The chain combines TRBV20-1 with TRBJ2-3; TRBD2 agrees at 8 bases. DNA for the CDR3: TGCAGTGCTAGAGTGGGTAGCGGGGCGGGGGATACGCAGTATTTT. It encodes CSARVGSGAGDTQYF.